This T cell receptor (beta chain) was profiled in a study of spatial heterogeneity in lung cancer. In the library, each TCR cDNA molecule bore its own unique molecular identifier. From the 5' RACE reads, TCRdb called clonotypes with MiXCR, one entry per CDR3 protein. This repertoire shows tens of thousands of distinct CDR3 sequences, roughly 12% found once; its top ten account for roughly 41%. General study points: Whereas they appeared in blood less at follow-up, ubiquitous expanded tumor TCRs appeared there more at resection.

Germline V gives CDR1 LGHNA, CDR2 YSLEER. Losses at the gene ends were 1 base for V and 5 bases for J; bases not matched to a gene: 7. The CDR3 is made up of 15 amino acids. A note on this clonotype: Its antigen is not identified.

As for time point: sample taken at primary tumor resection. The sequenced material consisted of unsorted whole RNA from tumor, nontumor lung or frozen PBMC. The sample consisted of PBMCs, taken at surgery. The rearrangement links TRBV4-3 to TRBJ2-5, with 7 bases aligning to TRBD1. The receptor's source is a male donor with early-stage non-small cell lung cancer. The CDR3 spells CASSQGQGTGETQYF. CDR3 nucleotides: TGCGCCAGCAGCCAAGGACAGGGAACCGGCGAGACCCAGTACTTC.